This T cell receptor (beta chain) was recovered during a study of cytomegalovirus exposure and HLA in healthy donors. Study summary: Both the 120 or so validation repertoires and the 500 to 700 first-cohort repertoires used the same platform, as reported by a later analysis.

This clone was counted a single time. Only in-frame clones appear in the TCRdb table, and some are missing; sequencing was by immunoSEQ multiplex PCR. The sample has some 240,000 clones; less than 85% are singletons. The sequenced sample consisted of PBMCs. The origin of this receptor is a woman under 30 in good health and CMV-seronegative.

Here the CDR3 DNA reads TGTGCCAGTAGTTTGGGACTAGCGGTCTACAATGAGCAGTTCTTC. Protein sequence: CASSLGLAVYNEQFF. The chain joins TRBV19 to TRBJ2-1; TRBD2 matches 11 bases. Germline CDR1 reads LNHDA; CDR2 reads SQIVND (reference sequence). Trimming at V came to 5 bases and at J to 3 bases, leaving 3 bases not matched to a gene. There are 15 residues in the CDR3.